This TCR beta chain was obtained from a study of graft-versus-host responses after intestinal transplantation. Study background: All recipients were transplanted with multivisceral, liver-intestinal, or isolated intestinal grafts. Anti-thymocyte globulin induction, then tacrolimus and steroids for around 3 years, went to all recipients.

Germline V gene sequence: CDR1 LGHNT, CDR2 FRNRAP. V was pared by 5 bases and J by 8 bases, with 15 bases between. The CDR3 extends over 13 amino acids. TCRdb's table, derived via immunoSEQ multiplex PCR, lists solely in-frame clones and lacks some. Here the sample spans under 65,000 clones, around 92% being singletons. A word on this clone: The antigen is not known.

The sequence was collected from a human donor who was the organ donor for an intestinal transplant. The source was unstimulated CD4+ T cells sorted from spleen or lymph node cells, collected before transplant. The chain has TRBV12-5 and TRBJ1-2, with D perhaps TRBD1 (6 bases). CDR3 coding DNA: TGTGCTAGTGGTGGCGCCCGGGGGCAAGGCTACACCTTC. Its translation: CASGGARGQGYTF.